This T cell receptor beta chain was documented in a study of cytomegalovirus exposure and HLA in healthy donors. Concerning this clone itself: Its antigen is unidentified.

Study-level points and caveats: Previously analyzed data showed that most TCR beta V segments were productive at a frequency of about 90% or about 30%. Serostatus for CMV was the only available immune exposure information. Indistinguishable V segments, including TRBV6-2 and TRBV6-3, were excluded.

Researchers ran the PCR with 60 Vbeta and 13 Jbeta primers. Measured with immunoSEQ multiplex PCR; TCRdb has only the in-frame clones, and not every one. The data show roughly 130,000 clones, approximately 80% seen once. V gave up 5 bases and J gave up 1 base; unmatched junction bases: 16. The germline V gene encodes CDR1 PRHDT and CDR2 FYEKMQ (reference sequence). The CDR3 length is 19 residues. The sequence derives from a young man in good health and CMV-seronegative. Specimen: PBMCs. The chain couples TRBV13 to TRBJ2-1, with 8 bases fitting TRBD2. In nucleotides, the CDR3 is TGTGCCAGCAGCCCCAAACAAACGCGGGAGGCCACTTCCTACAATGAGCAGTTCTTC. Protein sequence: CASSPKQTREATSYNEQFF.